There are a few counts of the clone carrying this T cell receptor (beta chain). Primers included in the PCR were 60 Vbeta and 13 Jbeta primers. Sequencing was performed with immunoSEQ multiplex PCR; in TCRdb, only in-frame clones are kept and a portion is missing. The profile shows 180,000 or so clones, roughly 9.4% of them singletons. These data are taken from a study of cytomegalovirus exposure and HLA in healthy donors. Study-wide context: Findings of an earlier analysis included around 100 million unique TCR beta sequences from around 180 million T cells.

This CDR3 region has 13 residues. V was shortened by 6 bases and J by 8 bases, with 17 bases between the two germline ends. Germline V gene sequence: CDR1 SQVTM, CDR2 ANQGSEA. Donors were ostensibly healthy at sampling, although undocumented immune exposures were probable. Sample: PBMCs. The receptor's source is a woman in her thirties in good health and CMV-seropositive. This sequence joins TRBV29-1 and TRBJ2-1; D unresolved. CDR3 residues: CSVPPHSRDEQFF. The CDR3 coding sequence is TGCAGCGTGCCCCCTCATTCCCGAGATGAGCAGTTCTTC.